This is a list of T cell receptor beta chains from one sample in a study of T cell repertoires in cytomegalovirus infection. Antigen specificity for these receptors is unknown. TCRdb re-called the reads through MiXCR, storing one row per CDR3 protein. The sample lists some 940,000 distinct CDR3 sequences; less than 35% were seen once. The sequencing used cultured CD8+ T cells from PBMCs, collected from culture after CMV antigen stimulation. These TCRs come from a human donor in good health (CMV status not recorded). Some clones in this sample may be carry-over from other donors' samples. The CDR3 runs from the conserved cysteine through the conserved F or W.

v_call,j_call,cdr3_aa
TRBV18,TRBJ2-5,CASSLPRGLEETQYF
TRBV27,TRBJ2-7,CASTAGTGAYEQYF
TRBV5-6,TRBJ2-1,CASSLARGTAENEQFF
TRBV19,TRBJ1-4,CVSRPAREVATNEKLFF
TRBV7-8,TRBJ2-3,CASSLVAGDLADTQYF
TRBV11-3,TRBJ2-6,CASSPGTGILYGANVLTF
TRBV7-9,TRBJ1-1,CAVRARTEAFF
TRBV7-9,TRBJ1-2,CASSPGGPGGYTF
TRBV12-5,TRBJ1-1,CASGTGGLNTEAFF
TRBV6-6,TRBJ2-1,CASISGNEQFF